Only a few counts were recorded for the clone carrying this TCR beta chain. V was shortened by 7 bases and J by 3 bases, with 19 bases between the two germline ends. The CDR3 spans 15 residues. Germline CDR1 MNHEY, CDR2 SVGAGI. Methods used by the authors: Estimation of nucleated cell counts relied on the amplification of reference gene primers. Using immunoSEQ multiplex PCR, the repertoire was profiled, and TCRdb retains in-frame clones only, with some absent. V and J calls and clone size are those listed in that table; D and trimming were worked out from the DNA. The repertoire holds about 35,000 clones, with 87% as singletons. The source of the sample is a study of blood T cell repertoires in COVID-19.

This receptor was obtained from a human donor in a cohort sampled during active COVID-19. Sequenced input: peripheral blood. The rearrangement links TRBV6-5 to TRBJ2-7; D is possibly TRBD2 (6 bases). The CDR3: CASMEEGSPYYEQYF. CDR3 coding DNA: TGTGCCAGCATGGAGGAGGGTAGCCCCTACTACGAGCAGTACTTC.